This entry lists 22 T cell receptor beta chains sequenced from one sample in a study of blood T cell repertoires in COVID-19. Data came from immunoSEQ multiplex PCR; TCRdb stores just in-frame clones and leaves some out. Seen here are roughly 260,000 clones, approximately 83% observed once, and the top ten hold 1.5% to 2%. Sequenced input: PBMCs or T cells enriched from blood (not recorded which). Every receptor here comes from a woman aged 45 to 65 who had recovered from COVID-19.

J is TRBJ2-2 and V is TRBV3-1 (or the pseudogene TRBV3-2); no clear D. The CDR3 covers 17 residues. Trimming took off 3 bases at V and 1 base at J, with 15 bases between the two ends. Germline V gene sequence: CDR1 LGHDT, CDR2 YNNKEL (reference sequence). In DNA form, the CDR3 reads TGTGCCAGCAGCCAGTCACATAGCTTTGAGAACACCGGGGAGCTGTTTTTT. This translates into CASSQSHSFENTGELFF.

This rearrangement joins TRBV27 to TRBJ2-7; 10 bases agree with TRBD1. The V segment lost 2 bases and the J segment 3 bases; nucleotides outside the gene matches: 1. This CDR3 contains 14 residues. CDR1 and CDR2 (germline): MNHEY, SMNVEV (reference sequence). For the CDR3, the DNA is TGTGCCAGCAGTTTAGGACAGGGGGACTACGAGCAGTACTTC. It encodes CASSLGQGDYEQYF.

The chain couples TRBV7-6 to TRBJ1-1; 10 nucleotides line up with TRBD1. Germline V gene data show CDR1 as SGHVS and CDR2 as FNYEAQ. V shed 6 bases, J shed 3 bases, and the junction held 16 bases outside the gene matches. The CDR3 extends over 18 amino acids. The CDR3 nucleotides are TGTGCCAGCAGGTCCGGGACAGGGGCTTTTGAACGGGACACTGAAGCTTTCTTT. This sequence encodes CASRSGTGAFERDTEAFF.

The chain employs TRBV14 and TRBJ1-1; D perhaps matches TRBD1 (5 bases). V lost 4 bases, J lost 3 bases, and 9 bases lay in between. This CDR3 is 13 amino acids long. The germline V gene encodes CDR1 SGHDN and CDR2 FVKESK. The CDR3 bases are TGTGCCAGCAGCCGGCGCAGGGACACTGAAGCTTTCTTT. Residues: CASSRRRDTEAFF.

This clone was picked up one time. The J gene is TRBJ1-1, the V gene TRBV19; no definite D call. The germline CDR1 and CDR2 sequences are LNHDA and SQIVND (reference sequence). This CDR3 comprises 14 residues. V lost 4 bases and J lost 3, with 12 bases in between. The CDR3 spells CASSTGVDYTEAFF. The CDR3 DNA sequence: TGTGCCAGTAGTACGGGAGTTGATTACACTGAAGCTTTCTTT.

The chain combines TRBV28 with TRBJ2-7; tentatively, D is TRBD1 (7 bases). The CDR3 consists of 20 residues. Germline V gene data show CDR1 as MDHEN and CDR2 as SYDVKM. V shed 5 bases and J shed 4 bases, with 33 bases lying between them. DNA of the CDR3: TGTGCCAGCAGTCCCCCAGGGGGGAGCTACCAACTTATGCTTTTTTACGAGCAGTACTTC. Amino acids: CASSPPGGSYQLMLFYEQYF.

The genes are TRBV5-1 and TRBJ2-1, with 7 bases lining up with TRBD2. The CDR3 is 17 amino acids. V shed 0 bases, J shed 4 bases, and the junction held 10 bases outside the gene matches. CDR1 is SGHRS, CDR2 YFSETQ, per germline. The CDR3 region has the DNA TGCGCCAGCAGCTTGGTGTTGGCGGGAGCCTTGTACAATGAGCAGTTCTTC. The encoded protein is CASSLVLAGALYNEQFF.

The V call is TRBV18, the J call TRBJ2-1, with TRBD2 matching over 12 bases. The V gene's germline CDR1 is KGHSH and CDR2 LQKENI. Trimming cost V 1 base and J 9 bases; bases outside gene matches: 7. This CDR3 spans 16 amino acids. CDR3 nucleotide sequence: TGTGCCAGCTCACCACTGGCTAGCGGGAGGGAAGGTGAGCAGTTCTTC. This encodes CASSPLASGREGEQFF.

V gene TRBV14 combines with J gene TRBJ2-1; D might be TRBD2 (6 bases). V lost 4 bases to trimming and J lost 7 bases, with 20 bases between them. The CDR3 has 16 residues. The V gene's germline CDR1 is SGHDN and CDR2 FVKESK. The CDR3 protein is CASSPLREIRGNEQFF. CDR3 in DNA: TGTGCCAGCAGCCCTCTACGGGAGATCCGGGGAAATGAGCAGTTCTTC. Based on the CDR3 plus reference TRBV14 and TRBJ2-1, the full variable domain is EAGVTQFPSHSVIEKGQTVTLRCDPISGHDNLYWYRRVMGKEIKFLLHFVKESKQDESGMPNNRFLAERTGGTYSTLKVQPAELEDSGVYFCASSPLREIRGNEQFFGPGTRLTVL.

The chain carries TRBV5-1 and TRBJ2-5; 8 nucleotides agree with TRBD2. The CDR3 loop spans 13 amino acids. J gave up 5 bases and V 5 bases, and 5 bases lay outside the gene matches. Germline V lookup: CDR1 SGHRS, CDR2 YFSETQ. The CDR3 here is CASRGSGTETQYF. In DNA form, the CDR3 reads TGCGCCAGCAGAGGTAGCGGGACTGAGACCCAGTACTTC.

V is TRBV21-1 and J is TRBJ1-6; the table's TRBD1 call for D was not verified on the DNA. TRBV21-1 is shown as a pseudogene. This CDR3 is built from 16 residues. The CDR3: CASSTRRGSYNSPLHF. As DNA, the CDR3 is TGTGCCAGCAGCACCCGAAGGGGTTCCTATAATTCACCCCTCCACTTT.

V gene TRBV28 combines with J gene TRBJ2-2; 7 positions match TRBD2. With V trimmed by 4 bases and J by 6 bases, 8 bases remained unmatched. The CDR3 loop spans 15 amino acids. Germline lookup yields CDR1 MDHEN and CDR2 SYDVKM. For the CDR3, the DNA is TGTGCCAGCAGTTGGGGAGGGAGTAGGGCCGGGGAGCTGTTTTTT. It codes for CASSWGGSRAGELFF.

This chain connects TRBV19 to TRBJ1-2, with 8 bases fitting TRBD1. The CDR3 spans 15 residues. With V trimmed by 5 bases and J by 5 bases, 10 bases remained unmatched. Germline values: CDR1 LNHDA, CDR2 SQIVND (reference sequence). CDR3 DNA: TGTGCCAGTAGTTCCGGGACAGGCTCCGTTTATGGCTACACCTTC. Translating it yields CASSSGTGSVYGYTF.

The chain carries TRBV28 and TRBJ2-2, with 7 bases that match TRBD2. The trim removed 3 bases at V and 6 bases at J, leaving 4 bases unmatched. The CDR3 is made up of 14 amino acids. In germline, CDR1 is MDHEN, CDR2 SYDVKM. The CDR3 protein is CASSLGGIAGELFF. The CDR3 DNA reads TGTGCCAGCAGTTTGGGGGGGATCGCCGGGGAGCTGTTTTTT.

The rearrangement joins TRBV7-9 to TRBJ1-6, with a possible D match to TRBD1 (5 bases). This CDR3 is 14 amino acids long. Trimming left V 2 bases short and J 7 bases short, with 9 bases between. Germline-derived CDR1 and CDR2 are SEHNR and FQNEAQ (reference sequence). The CDR3, as DNA: TGTGCCAGCAGCTTAAATCAGGGAAATTCACCCCTCCACTTT. Protein: CASSLNQGNSPLHF.

This chain uses TRBV9 with TRBJ1-1; the match to TRBD1 covers 8 bases. Per germline, CDR1 SGDLS and CDR2 YYNGEE. The CDR3 covers 14 residues. V lost 4 bases, J lost 1 base, and 3 bases stayed unmatched. The chain's CDR3 is CASSQGTGNTEAFF. The CDR3 DNA is TGTGCCAGCAGCCAAGGGACAGGGAACACTGAAGCTTTCTTT. The full variable domain, rest sourced from reference TRBV9 and TRBJ1-1, is DSGVTQTPKHLITATGQRVTLRCSPRSGDLSVYWYQQSLDQGLQFLIQYYNGEERAKGNILERFSAQQFPDLHSELNLSSLELGDSALYFCASSQGTGNTEAFFGQGTRLTVV.

J is TRBJ1-5 and V is TRBV27; 8 positions match TRBD1. J gave up 3 bases and V 5 bases, and 9 bases lay outside the gene matches. Germline CDR1 and CDR2: MNHEY and SMNVEV (reference sequence). The CDR3 sequence is 16 residues long. CDR3 amino acids: CASSPHRDRLNQPQHF. CDR3 nucleotides: TGTGCCAGCAGTCCCCACCGGGACAGGCTCAATCAGCCCCAGCATTTT.

Written as DNA, the CDR3 is TGTGCCAGCAGCTCCGGGAAGATAATCTACAATGAGCAGTTCTTC. Translated: CASSSGKIIYNEQFF. The chain uses TRBV5-4 and TRBJ2-1; TRBD2 might be the D (5 bases). The CDR3 contains 15 residues. CDR1 is SGHNT, CDR2 YYREEE, per germline (reference sequence). The V end lost 3 bases, the J end lost 3 bases, and 13 bases lay between the germline ends.

The chain links TRBV25-1 to TRBJ2-1; TRBD1 agrees at 8 bases. The junction had 10 bases not matched to a gene; V was cut back by 4 bases and J by 5 bases. CDR3 length: 16 amino acids. Germline lookup yields CDR1 MGHDK and CDR2 SYGVNS. The CDR3 loop is CASSASRGHQNNEQFF. DNA for the CDR3: TGTGCCAGCAGTGCAAGCAGGGGGCACCAGAACAATGAGCAGTTCTTC. Full variable domain (remainder filled in from reference TRBV25-1 and TRBJ2-1): EADIYQTPRYLVIGTGKKITLECSQTMGHDKMYWYQQDPGMELHLIHYSYGVNSTEKGDLSSESTVSRIRTEHFPLTLESARPSHTSQYLCASSASRGHQNNEQFFGPGTRLTVL.

The rearrangement joins TRBV24-1 to TRBJ2-3; 10 bases map to TRBD1. CDR3 size: 15 residues. Per the germline V gene, CDR1 is KGHDR and CDR2 is SFDVKD. Trimming cost V 8 bases and J 2 bases; bases outside gene matches: 6. CDR3 amino acids: CATTLGQGDTDTQYF. DNA of the CDR3: TGTGCCACCACCCTCGGACAGGGGGACACAGATACGCAGTATTTT.

The rearrangement links TRBV21-1 to TRBJ2-1; the DNA was not used to check the table's D call, TRBD1. TRBV21-1 constitutes a pseudogene. The CDR3 runs 13 residues. The CDR3, as DNA: TGTGCCAGCAGTGTGGGACAGTACAATGAGCAGTTCTTC. Translated, it gives CASSVGQYNEQFF.

This chain connects TRBV14 to TRBJ1-4; the match to TRBD1 covers 7 bases. J lost 8 bases, V lost 2 bases, and 8 bases had no gene match. Germline loops: CDR1 SGHDN, CDR2 FVKESK. The CDR3 consists of 15 residues. The CDR3 nucleotides are TGTGCCAGCAGCCAATACAGGGGAATGGGCGAAAAACTGTTTTTT. Its protein product is CASSQYRGMGEKLFF.